This T cell receptor beta chain stems from a study of CD8 T cells in ankylosing spondylitis (dated by TCRdb to about 2017). As for the study more broadly: The study set out to find disease-linked TCR variants by profiling T cell receptor beta repertoires in ankylosing spondylitis patients and healthy donors. The whole study cohort included 108 healthy donors and around 24 ankylosing spondylitis patients. Samples of peripheral blood were taken, and for ankylosing spondylitis patients, synovial fluid was collected as well. Overall study outcomes, separate from this receptor: Some motif variants had previously been reported in the synovial fluid and blood of reactive arthritis patients, which suggests shared mechanisms of disease initiation. The disease-linked clones showed a CD8+ phenotype and occurred at relatively low frequencies in peripheral blood. A TCR beta motif made up of roughly eight highly homologous amino acid variants appeared to be characteristic of blood from ankylosing spondylitis patients. According to the report, matched synovial fluid samples from ankylosing spondylitis patients were significantly enriched for the disease-linked clones.

Comments on this clonotype: It has no known antigen specificity. Per-nucleotide qualities are absent, and no much larger clonotype sits a single base away.

From its cysteine to its phenylalanine, the CDR3 spans 13 amino acids. The DNA shown is the 39-base CDR3, in frame from base 1. The V end loses 2 bases and the J end loses 4 bases, and a stretch of 11 bases separates them. CDR1 and CDR2, looked up from the germline V gene (reference sequence), are DFQATT and SNEGSKA. Instrument used: Illumina HiSeq 2500. Quantitative 5'-RACE with molecular barcodes was used to prepare TCR beta libraries. Under the source paper's analysis protocol: A new computational method based on a probabilistic model of VDJ rearrangement was used to identify disease-linked TCR variants. TCRdb reran the public reads through fastp at Q25 and MiXCR, keeping productive beta chains. Rows are unified per CDR3 protein, each entry keeping the most common DNA and genes. TCRdb, not the authors, supplied the V and J calls. The sample table shows about 270,000 distinct CDR3 sequences, and under 35% are seen once. Around 4.5% of the sample belongs to the ten largest clones.

Input material: blood, either unsorted or a sorted T cell fraction (not recorded which). The receptor was isolated from a male donor with ankylosing spondylitis or in good health (not recorded which). The rearranged segments are TRBV20-1 and TRBJ1-2, with the D gene uncertain. The nucleotide sequence reads TGCAGTGCTAGAAATGAACAAGGCTATGGCTACACCTTC. Translated, this is CSARNEQGYGYTF.